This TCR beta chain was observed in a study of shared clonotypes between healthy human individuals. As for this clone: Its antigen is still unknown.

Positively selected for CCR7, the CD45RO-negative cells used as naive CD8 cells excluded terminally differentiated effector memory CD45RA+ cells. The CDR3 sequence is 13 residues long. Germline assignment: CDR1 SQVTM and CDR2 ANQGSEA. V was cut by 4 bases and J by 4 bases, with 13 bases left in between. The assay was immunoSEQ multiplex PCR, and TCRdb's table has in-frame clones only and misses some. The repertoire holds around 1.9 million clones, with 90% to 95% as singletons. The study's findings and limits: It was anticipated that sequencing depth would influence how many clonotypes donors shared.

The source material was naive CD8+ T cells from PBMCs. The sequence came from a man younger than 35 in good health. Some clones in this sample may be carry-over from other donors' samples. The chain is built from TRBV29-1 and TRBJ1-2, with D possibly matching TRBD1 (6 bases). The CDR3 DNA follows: TGCAGCGTTGGGACAGCCTACGGCTATGGCTACACCTTC. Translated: CSVGTAYGYGYTF.